This TCR beta chain is drawn from a study of cytomegalovirus exposure and HLA in healthy donors. Broader study findings: In a later analysis, TCR beta V- and J-gene trimming was associated with a missense DCLRE1C variant. Cytomegalovirus-associated status was assigned to 164 TCR beta chains. An analysis was carried out at a later point. It showed that HLA-associated TCR beta chains were more clonally expanded than equally common non-associated chains.

Primers included in the PCR were 60 Vbeta and 13 Jbeta primers. Using immunoSEQ multiplex PCR, the repertoire was profiled, and TCRdb retains in-frame clones only, with some absent. Found here are fewer than 200,000 clones, around 82% of them singletons; the top ten hold roughly 1.5%. As to this clone: What it binds is not known.

Germline loops: CDR1 LGHNA, CDR2 YSLEER. This CDR3 is built from 13 residues. Germline trimming cut 4 bases from V and 5 bases from J; bases unmatched to any gene: 4. The rearrangement links TRBV4-3 to TRBJ2-7; 8 bases map to TRBD1. The clonotype originates from a male donor in good health and CMV-seronegative. The sequencing sample was made of PBMCs. The CDR3 protein is CASSLTGGNEQYF. The CDR3 DNA reads TGCGCCAGCAGCCTAACAGGGGGAAACGAGCAGTACTTC.